Listed below are T cell receptor beta chains from one sample, sequenced in a study of blood T cell repertoires in COVID-19. Produced via immunoSEQ multiplex PCR; TCRdb's table is partial and in-frame only. The data contain fewer than 250,000 clones, roughly 89% of them singletons. The source material was PBMCs or T cells enriched from blood (not recorded which). The receptors were gathered from a woman aged 30 to 39 with acute COVID-19. Each CDR3 is given with its conserved first and last residue. D genes are given only for firm matches. A row's size may be missing; if present it is once, few, many or a size class.

-	-	TRBV4-3	TRBJ1-4	TGCGCCAGCAGCCAGACTAATGTAGCAAAACTGTTTTTT	CASSQTNVAKLFF
-	TRBD2	TRBV5-1	TRBJ2-3	TGCGCCAGCAGCTTGGGACTAGCTGCAGATACGCAGTATTTT	CASSLGLAADTQYF
-	TRBD1	TRBV19	TRBJ1-5	TGTGCCAGTAGTACGTACTTCGGGACAGGGGGCACTCAGCCCCAGCATTTT	CASSTYFGTGGTQPQHF
-	-	TRBV29-1	TRBJ1-2	TGCAGCGTTGTGGGGGGGATTGATGGCTACACCTTC	CSVVGGIDGYTF
-	-	TRBV19	TRBJ1-2	TGTGCCAGTAGTGCCGAACAGGGAAGTGGCTACACCTTC	CASSAEQGSGYTF
-	TRBD1	TRBV28	TRBJ2-1	TGTGCCAGCAAAGATCCACCGGGACAGGGCTTCTTC	CASKDPPGQGFF
-	-	TRBV7-2	TRBJ1-1	TGTGCCAGCAGCCCCGGGCCAGGGAAGCAAACTGAAGCTTTCTTT	CASSPGPGKQTEAFF
-	-	TRBV30	TRBJ1-1	TGTGCCTGGAGTGTACAAGGGAGCACTGAAGCTTTCTTT	CAWSVQGSTEAFF
-	-	TRBV6-6	TRBJ2-7	TGTGCCAGCAGCTCCACCGGGACTGGATCCTACGAGCAGTACTTC	CASSSTGTGSYEQYF
-	-	TRBV5-1	TRBJ1-4	TGCGCCAGCAGCCAGTTTCGAGGGCCGGATGAAAAACTGTTTTTT	CASSQFRGPDEKLFF
-	TRBD1	TRBV19	TRBJ1-1	TGTGCCAGTAGTATCCGGCCAGGGGGCTCGAACACTGAAGCTTTCTTT	CASSIRPGGSNTEAFF
-	-	TRBV18	TRBJ2-7	TGTGCCAGCTCACCTATCCCGGGCAGGGTCCACGAGCAGTACTTC	CASSPIPGRVHEQYF
-	TRBD1	TRBV27	TRBJ1-2	TGTGCCAGCCGCGGGACAGGACGCGGTGGCTACACCTTC	CASRGTGRGGYTF
once	-	TRBV15	TRBJ1-6	TGTGCCACCAGCACTTCTCGGACTTACAGTTCACCCCTCCACTTT	CATSTSRTYSSPLHF
-	-	TRBV4-2	TRBJ1-6	TGTGCCAGCAGCCAACCAGGGGAATCACCCCTCCACTTT	CASSQPGESPLHF
once	TRBD2	TRBV5-1	TRBJ2-7	TGCGCCAGCAGTATCGCGGGGGGAAGAGAGCAGTACTTC	CASSIAGGREQYF
-	TRBD1	TRBV3-1/TRBV3-2	TRBJ2-2	TGTGCCAGCAGCCACTTCGGACAGGGATGGGGGTATGGCACCGGGGAGCTGTTTTTT	CASSHFGQGWGYGTGELFF
-	TRBD1	TRBV27	TRBJ1-1	TGTGCCAGCAGTTTAACAGGGGGAAACACTGAAGCTTTCTTT	CASSLTGGNTEAFF
-	TRBD2	TRBV27	TRBJ2-2	TGTGCCAGCAGTTCGGGACTAAACACCGGGGAGCTGTTTTTT	CASSSGLNTGELFF